Here is one TCR beta chain with its context. Sequencing used immunoSEQ multiplex PCR; TCRdb keeps in-frame clones, though not all of them. The table includes around 88,000 clones, roughly 75% detected once. The sample belongs to a study of a mutant IDH1 vaccine in newly diagnosed glioma. Background on the study: Males made up 62.5% and females roughly 40% of treated patients, whose mean age was approximately 43 years.

Time point denoted: baseline, week 1 (first vaccination visit). Treatment specified: pre-vaccination baseline after standard-of-care therapy. Donors' newly diagnosed IDH1-mutant WHO grade 3 or 4 astrocytomas lacked nuclear ATRX. Trimming took off 3 bases at V and 4 bases at J, with 15 bases between the two ends. There are 15 residues in the CDR3. CDR1 SGDLS and CDR2 YYNGEE come from the germline V gene. The chain recombines TRBV9 with TRBJ2-3; D may be TRBD2 (6 bases). This specimen consisted of PBMCs, obtained from a glioma patient treated with radiotherapy, temozolomide or both. The TCR originated in a man aged 40-49 years with glioma. The DNA for the CDR3 is TGTGCCAGCAGCGGTGGGGCTAGCGAGGCAGATACGCAGTATTTT. This encodes CASSGGASEADTQYF.